The 4 T cell receptor beta chains given below trace back to one sample, sequenced in a study of blood T cell repertoires in COVID-19. Method: immunoSEQ multiplex PCR; TCRdb's copy keeps in-frame clones and lacks some. In the table there are about 200,000 clones, approximately 91% of which are singletons. The sequencing sample was made of peripheral blood. Receptors originate from a man aged 55-75 years who had recovered from COVID-19.

This rearrangement joins TRBV19 to TRBJ2-7; D possibly corresponds to TRBD2 (6 bases). This CDR3 has 11 residues. Trimming removed 11 bases from V and 2 bases from J, with 10 bases in between. CDR1 LNHDA and CDR2 SQIVND come from the germline V gene (reference sequence). As DNA, the CDR3 is TGTGCCTCGCGGGGAGCCTACGAGCAGTACTTC. Its translation: CASRGAYEQYF.

CDR3 nucleotide sequence: TGTGCCAGTAGTATAGATGGGGAGACTGAGCAGTTCTTC. Encoded protein: CASSIDGETEQFF. The rearrangement joins TRBV19 to TRBJ2-1; D possibly corresponds to TRBD2 (5 bases). CDR1 and CDR2 from the germline V gene are LNHDA and SQIVND (reference sequence). This CDR3 spans 13 amino acids. Trimming took 0 bases from V and 9 from J, leaving 9 bases between them.

The chain carries TRBV18 and TRBJ1-5; 7 nucleotides match TRBD1. This CDR3 is built from 13 residues. Trimming removed 4 bases from V and 5 bases from J; junction bases left unmatched: 2. CDR1 is KGHSH and CDR2 is LQKENI in the germline V gene. This CDR3 is CASSLTGDQPQHF. CDR3 DNA: TGTGCCAGCTCACTTACAGGGGATCAGCCCCAGCATTTT.

The chain joins TRBV7-9 to TRBJ2-7; 7 bases line up with TRBD1. This CDR3 contains 14 residues. With V trimmed by 5 bases and J by 3 bases, 7 bases remained unmatched. Per germline, CDR1 SEHNR and CDR2 FQNEAQ (reference sequence). CDR3 DNA sequence: TGTGCCAGCAGCCAATCCGGGACAGTCTACGAGCAGTACTTC. Translated: CASSQSGTVYEQYF.